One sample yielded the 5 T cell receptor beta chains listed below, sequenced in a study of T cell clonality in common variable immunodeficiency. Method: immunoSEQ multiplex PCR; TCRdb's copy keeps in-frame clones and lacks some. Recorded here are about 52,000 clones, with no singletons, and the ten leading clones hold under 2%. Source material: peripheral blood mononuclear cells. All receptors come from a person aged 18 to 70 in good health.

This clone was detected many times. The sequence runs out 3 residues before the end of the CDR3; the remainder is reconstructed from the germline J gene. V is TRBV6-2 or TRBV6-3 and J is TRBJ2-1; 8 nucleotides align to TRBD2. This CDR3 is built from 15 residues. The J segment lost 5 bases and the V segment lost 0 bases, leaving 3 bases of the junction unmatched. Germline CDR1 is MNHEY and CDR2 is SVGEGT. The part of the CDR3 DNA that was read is TGTGCCAGCAGTTACTCGGGGACTAGAGACAATGAG. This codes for CASSYSGTRDNE. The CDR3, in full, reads CASSYSGTRDNEQFF.

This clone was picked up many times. The chain's CDR3 is CSARDLGQGDHEQFF. The covered CDR3 bases are TGCAGTGCTAGAGATTTAGGACAGGGTGACCATGAG. The chain links TRBV20-1 to TRBJ2-1; 8 positions match TRBD1. The read is 3 residues too short to cover the CDR3 end, so that end is filled in from the germline J gene. Germline values: CDR1 DFQATT, CDR2 SNEGSKA (reference sequence). The CDR3 contains 15 residues. V lost 0 bases, J lost 8 bases, and 9 bases stayed unmatched.

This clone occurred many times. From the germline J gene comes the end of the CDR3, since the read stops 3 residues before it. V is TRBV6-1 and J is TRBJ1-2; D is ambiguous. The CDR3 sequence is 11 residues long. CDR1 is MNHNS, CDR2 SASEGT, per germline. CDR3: CASSGQVPYTF. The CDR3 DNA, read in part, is TGTGCCAGCAGTGGGCAGGTTCCG.

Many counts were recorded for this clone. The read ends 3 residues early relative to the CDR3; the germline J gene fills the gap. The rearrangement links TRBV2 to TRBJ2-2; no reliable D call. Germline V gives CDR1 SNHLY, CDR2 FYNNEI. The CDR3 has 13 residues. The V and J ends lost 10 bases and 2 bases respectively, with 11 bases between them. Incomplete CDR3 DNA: TGTGCCAAGCAGCGCCCTAACACCGGGGAG. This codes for CAKQRPNTGE. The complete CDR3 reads CAKQRPNTGELFF.

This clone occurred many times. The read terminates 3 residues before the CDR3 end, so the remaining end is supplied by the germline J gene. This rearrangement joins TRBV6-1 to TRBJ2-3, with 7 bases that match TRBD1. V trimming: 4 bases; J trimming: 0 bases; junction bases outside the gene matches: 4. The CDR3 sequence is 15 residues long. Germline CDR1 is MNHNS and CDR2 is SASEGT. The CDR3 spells CASSVTGASTDTQYF. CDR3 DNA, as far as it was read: TGTGCCAGCAGTGTTACAGGGGCGAGCACAGATACG.